These T cell receptor beta chains were read from a single sample in a study of blood T cell repertoires in COVID-19. Assay used: immunoSEQ multiplex PCR; TCRdb lists only in-frame clones, some missing. The sample lists a few hundred thousand clones; approximately 75% were seen once. Material for sequencing was PBMCs or T cells enriched from blood (not recorded which). These receptors were taken from a man in his forties who had recovered from COVID-19. The CDR3 runs from the conserved cysteine through the conserved F or W. Each record gives: CDR3 DNA, CDR3 protein, clone size, J gene, D gene, V gene. A D gene is named only where the DNA matches it firmly. Size values are once, few and many counts, or a class for expanded clones, and some rows have none.

CDR3nt: TGTGCCAGCAGTTACGCGGGGGATTACACCGGGGAGCTGTTTTTT
CDR3aa: CASSYAGDYTGELFF
abundance: few
j_gene: TRBJ2-2
d_gene: TRBD2
v_gene: TRBV6-5

CDR3nt: TGTGCCAGCAGCTTGCGACTAGCGGCCTCCTACGAGCAGTACTTC
CDR3aa: CASSLRLAASYEQYF
abundance: NA
j_gene: TRBJ2-7
d_gene: TRBD2
v_gene: TRBV5-7

CDR3nt: TGTGCCAGCTCCCCTACCATAGATACGCAGTATTTT
CDR3aa: CASSPTIDTQYF
abundance: NA
j_gene: TRBJ2-3
d_gene: NA
v_gene: TRBV18

CDR3nt: TGTGCCAGCAGCTTAATCCTAGCGGGAGGGTATGAGCAGTTCTTC
CDR3aa: CASSLILAGGYEQFF
abundance: NA
j_gene: TRBJ2-1
d_gene: TRBD2
v_gene: TRBV11-2

CDR3nt: TGTGCCAGCAGTTCTCTCGGACAGGGGGGAAACATTCAGTACTTC
CDR3aa: CASSSLGQGGNIQYF
abundance: NA
j_gene: TRBJ2-4
d_gene: TRBD1
v_gene: TRBV6-5

CDR3nt: TGTGCCAGCAGTCGACAGGGCGTCCTTCAAGAGACCCAGTACTTC
CDR3aa: CASSRQGVLQETQYF
abundance: NA
j_gene: TRBJ2-5
d_gene: TRBD1
v_gene: TRBV2

CDR3nt: TGTGCCAGCAGCTTTGTCTGGGCAACGTGGTACAATGAGCAGTTCTTC
CDR3aa: CASSFVWATWYNEQFF
abundance: NA
j_gene: TRBJ2-1
d_gene: NA
v_gene: TRBV7-2

CDR3nt: TGTGCCAGCAGAACACAGAAACATAGCAATCAGCCCCAGCATTTT
CDR3aa: CASRTQKHSNQPQHF
abundance: NA
j_gene: TRBJ1-5
d_gene: NA
v_gene: TRBV2

CDR3nt: TGTGCCAGCAGCTCAGCCGGGGTTCGGGCAACTAATGAAAAACTGTTTTTT
CDR3aa: CASSSAGVRATNEKLFF
abundance: NA
j_gene: TRBJ1-4
d_gene: NA
v_gene: TRBV9

CDR3nt: TGTGCCAGCAGCTCGCGGACAGGGGAAGCTTTCTTT
CDR3aa: CASSSRTGEAFF
abundance: NA
j_gene: TRBJ1-1
d_gene: TRBD1
v_gene: TRBV7-3

CDR3nt: TGTGCCAGTAGTCGCGGATGGGGCGCTCACTACGAGCAGTACTTC
CDR3aa: CASSRGWGAHYEQYF
abundance: many
j_gene: TRBJ2-7
d_gene: NA
v_gene: TRBV19

CDR3nt: TGTGCCAGCAGTTATGAGGGAGGGGAGCTGTTTTTT
CDR3aa: CASSYEGGELFF
abundance: NA
j_gene: TRBJ2-2
d_gene: NA
v_gene: TRBV6-5

CDR3nt: TGTGCCAGCAGTCCGGACAGGGGGATCGAGACCCAGTACTTC
CDR3aa: CASSPDRGIETQYF
abundance: few
j_gene: TRBJ2-5
d_gene: TRBD1
v_gene: TRBV28

CDR3nt: TGTGCCAGCAGTTTAAATTCTCGGGGTATAGCTTTCTTT
CDR3aa: CASSLNSRGIAFF
abundance: once
j_gene: TRBJ1-1
d_gene: NA
v_gene: TRBV12-3/TRBV12-4

CDR3nt: TGTGCCAGCAGCTTTGGGGTGGGGGGAGTTCACTATGGCTACACCTTC
CDR3aa: CASSFGVGGVHYGYTF
abundance: NA
j_gene: TRBJ1-2
d_gene: NA
v_gene: TRBV7-8